This T cell receptor beta chain is from a study of T cell changes during pregnancy in multiple sclerosis. Clones were sequenced by immunoSEQ multiplex PCR, and TCRdb holds only the in-frame ones, with some missing. The sample has about 33,000 clones, about 89% seen once; the top ten hold 2.8%. A note on this clone: A read error may produce the germline difference seen at one junction end.

CDR1 is SQVTM, CDR2 ANQGSEA, per germline. The CDR3 spans 15 residues. The V call is TRBV29-1, the J call TRBJ1-5; the D gene is possibly TRBD1 (5 bases). Sequences were derived from CD4+ T cells from peripheral blood mononuclear cells, sampled in the third trimester of pregnancy. The sequence was obtained from a female donor in good health, enrolled as a control in a pregnancy study. CDR3 coding DNA: TGCAGGGTTGGGGCAGGGCCCTGTGGAATTCAGCCCCAGCATTTT. Amino acid sequence: CRVGAGPCGIQPQHF.